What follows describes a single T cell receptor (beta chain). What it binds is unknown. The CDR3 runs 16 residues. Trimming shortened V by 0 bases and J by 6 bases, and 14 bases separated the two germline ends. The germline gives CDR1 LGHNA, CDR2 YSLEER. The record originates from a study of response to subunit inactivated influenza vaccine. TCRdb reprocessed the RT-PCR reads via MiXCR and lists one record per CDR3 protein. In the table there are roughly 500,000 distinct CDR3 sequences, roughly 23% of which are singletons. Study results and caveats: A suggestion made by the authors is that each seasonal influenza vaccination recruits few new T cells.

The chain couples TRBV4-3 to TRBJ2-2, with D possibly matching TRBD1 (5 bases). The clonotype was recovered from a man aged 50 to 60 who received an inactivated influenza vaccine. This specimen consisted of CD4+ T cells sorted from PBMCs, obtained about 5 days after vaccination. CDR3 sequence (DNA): TGCGCCAGCAGCCAAGAGTTCCACCAGGGTCCCGGGGAGCTGTTTTTT. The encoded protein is CASSQEFHQGPGELFF.